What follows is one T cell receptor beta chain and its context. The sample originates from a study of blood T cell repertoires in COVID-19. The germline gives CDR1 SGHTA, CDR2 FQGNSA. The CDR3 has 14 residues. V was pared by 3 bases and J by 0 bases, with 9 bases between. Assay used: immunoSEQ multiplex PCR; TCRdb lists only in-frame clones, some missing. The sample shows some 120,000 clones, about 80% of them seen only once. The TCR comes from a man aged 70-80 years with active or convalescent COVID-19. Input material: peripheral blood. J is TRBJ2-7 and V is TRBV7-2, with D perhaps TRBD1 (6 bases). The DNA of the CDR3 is TGTGCCAGCAGCTTCGACAGGAGCTCCTACGAGCAGTACTTC. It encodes CASSFDRSSYEQYF.